The 30 T cell receptor beta chains below all came from one sample that was sequenced in a study of response to subunit inactivated influenza vaccine. TCRdb processed the RT-PCR reads anew with MiXCR; each CDR3 protein has one entry. The data show about 540,000 distinct CDR3 sequences, around 21% seen once. These data are also associated with another study on T cells expressing NK-cell markers. From that study: TCR beta cDNA was made by 5'RACE template switching with UMIs.

Source: CD4+ T cells sorted from PBMCs, taken 11 to 12 days after vaccination. These receptors were obtained from a man aged 50-60 years who received an inactivated influenza vaccine.

This rearrangement joins TRBV28 to TRBJ2-7, with 12 positions matching TRBD2. J gave up 2 bases and V 6 bases, and 5 bases lay outside the gene matches. The CDR3 extends over 15 amino acids. Germline values: CDR1 MDHEN, CDR2 SYDVKM. The chain's CDR3 is CASRLAGGQTYEQYF. The CDR3 coding sequence is TGTGCCAGCAGACTAGCGGGAGGACAAACCTACGAGCAGTACTTC.

In its sample, this clonotype was seen once. This chain uses TRBV7-9 with TRBJ2-5, with 7 bases that match TRBD2. Germline CDR1 reads SEHNR; CDR2 reads FQNEAQ (reference sequence). V lost 5 bases, J lost 5 bases, and 5 bases stayed unmatched. There are 13 residues in the CDR3. As DNA, the CDR3 is TGTGCCAGCAGCCCGACTAGCAGGGAGACCCAGTACTTC. Translated: CASSPTSRETQYF.

This chain joins TRBV10-3 and TRBJ2-7; weak D call: TRBD2 (6 bases). Deletions cut 8 bases from V and 0 bases from J, with 8 bases between. The CDR3 length is 12 residues. CDR1 is ENHRY, CDR2 SYGVKD, per germline. This chain's CDR3 is CAIGGDSYEQYF. CDR3 bases: TGTGCCATCGGCGGGGACTCCTACGAGCAGTACTTC.

The rearrangement uses TRBV27 and TRBJ2-5; 8 bases are shared with TRBD1. After removal of 6 bases from V and 5 bases from J, the junction contained 14 bases not matched to a gene. Germline values: CDR1 MNHEY, CDR2 SMNVEV (reference sequence). The CDR3 has 16 residues. DNA for the CDR3: TGTGCCAGCAGGCCCGGGACAGGTCCGACTCGGGAGACCCAGTACTTC. It encodes CASRPGTGPTRETQYF.

This clonotype has more than one count but fewer than ten. The V and J genes are TRBV7-3 and TRBJ2-3; 12 bases align to TRBD1. The CDR3 totals 16 residues. Per the germline V gene, CDR1 is SGHTA and CDR2 is FQGTGA. Germline trimming cut 5 bases from V and 2 bases from J; bases unmatched to any gene: 5. CDR3: CASSPGTGGFTDTQYF. The DNA for the CDR3 is TGTGCCAGCAGCCCAGGGACAGGGGGCTTCACAGATACGCAGTATTTT.

This clonotype has at least ten counts. The genes are TRBV12-3 or TRBV12-4 and TRBJ2-7; D is possibly TRBD1 (6 bases). The V and J ends lost 5 bases and 6 bases respectively, with 17 bases between them. The CDR3 totals 14 residues. The CDR3 bases are TGTGCCAGCAGTCCTCTACTGGCAGGGGTCGAGCAGTACTTC. This gives the protein CASSPLLAGVEQYF.

There are many counts of this clonotype. V and J are TRBV28 and TRBJ2-2, with D possibly matching TRBD2 (6 bases). This CDR3 is built from 17 residues. Trimming left V 4 bases short and J 2 bases short, with 17 bases between. Germline V gene lookup returns CDR1 MDHEN and CDR2 SYDVKM. CDR3 nucleotides: TGTGCCAGCAGTTCTGCCCTTGGGGGGAAAAACACCGGGGAGCTGTTTTTT. This sequence encodes CASSSALGGKNTGELFF.

The chain is built from TRBV20-1 and TRBJ2-1, with D perhaps matching TRBD2 (5 bases). CDR3 size: 13 residues. Germline V gene lookup returns CDR1 DFQATT and CDR2 SNEGSKA (reference sequence). The V end was cut by 5 bases, the J end by 7 bases, with 15 bases between. The CDR3 DNA reads as TGCAGTGCTGAGAGGGAGCGAGGGAATGAGCAGTTCTTC. Translated, it gives CSAERERGNEQFF.

There are a few counts of this clonotype. The V call is TRBV28, the J call TRBJ1-4; no firm D call. The CDR3 spans 16 residues. Germline V gene lookup returns CDR1 MDHEN and CDR2 SYDVKM. Deletions cut 1 base from V and 8 bases from J, with 17 bases between. The CDR3 reads CASSLFGRAGTEKLFF. The CDR3 coding sequence is TGTGCCAGCAGTTTATTCGGGAGGGCAGGTACCGAAAAACTGTTTTTT.

This chain links TRBV11-2 with TRBJ2-5, with D possibly being TRBD2 (5 bases). Trimming stripped 0 bases from V and 5 bases from J, with 10 bases between. The CDR3 has 14 amino acids. Per the germline V gene, CDR1 is SGHAT and CDR2 is FQNNGV. The CDR3 protein is CASSLETTSETQYF. DNA for the CDR3: TGTGCCAGCAGCTTAGAGACTACATCCGAGACCCAGTACTTC. The full variable domain, rest sourced from reference TRBV11-2 and TRBJ2-5, is EAGVAQSPRYKIIEKRQSVAFWCNPISGHATLYWYQQILGQGPKLLIQFQNNGVVDDSQLPKDRFSAERLKGVDSTLKIQPAKLEDSAVYLCASSLETTSETQYFGPGTRLLVL.

CDR3 in DNA: TGTGCCAGCACCATAAGACAGGGAAATTCACCCCTCCACTTT. Encoded protein: CASTIRQGNSPLHF. V gene TRBV6-1 combines with J gene TRBJ1-6; TRBD1 matches at 7 bases. The germline V gene has CDR1 MNHNS and CDR2 SASEGT. V dropped 7 bases and J dropped 7; count of bases not matched to a gene: 7. The CDR3 runs 14 residues.

This clonotype was found a few times. The chain employs TRBV5-1 and TRBJ2-3; the D is unclear. Germline V gives CDR1 SGHRS, CDR2 YFSETQ. This CDR3 spans 14 amino acids. Trimming shortened V by 5 bases and J by 1 base, and 11 bases separated the two germline ends. The CDR3 protein is CASSTTSGTDTQYF. The CDR3 region has the DNA TGCGCCAGCAGTACGACTTCGGGCACAGATACGCAGTATTTT.

V usage is TRBV12-3 or TRBV12-4 and J usage is TRBJ2-7; tentatively, D is TRBD1 (6 bases). The CDR3 extends over 14 amino acids. V was cut by 5 bases and J by 1 base, with 12 bases left in between. In DNA, the CDR3 is TGTGCCAGCAGTACCCTCGGGACATCCTACGAGCAGTACTTC. This sequence encodes CASSTLGTSYEQYF.

This clonotype showed up just a few times. The chain employs TRBV10-3 and TRBJ1-2; tentatively, D is TRBD1 (5 bases). Trimming removed 4 bases from V and 8 bases from J, with 14 bases in between. The CDR3 sequence is 13 residues long. Germline V CDR1 and CDR2: ENHRY, SYGVKD. DNA for the CDR3: TGTGCCATCAGTGGAACGGATGGGGGGGGCTACACCTTC. Its translation: CAISGTDGGGYTF.

The genes are TRBV11-2 and TRBJ2-1; 7 bases are a match to TRBD2. In germline, CDR1 is SGHAT, CDR2 FQNNGV. The CDR3 extends over 18 amino acids. V trimming: 2 bases; J trimming: 6 bases; junction bases outside the gene matches: 16. The CDR3 reads CASSLRETSPKFINEQFF. The CDR3, as DNA: TGTGCCAGCAGCTTACGTGAGACTAGCCCCAAATTTATCAATGAGCAGTTCTTC. Full variable domain (outside the CDR3, taken from reference TRBV11-2 and TRBJ2-1): EAGVAQSPRYKIIEKRQSVAFWCNPISGHATLYWYQQILGQGPKLLIQFQNNGVVDDSQLPKDRFSAERLKGVDSTLKIQPAKLEDSAVYLCASSLRETSPKFINEQFFGPGTRLTVL.

This clonotype was observed a few times. V is TRBV20-1 and J is TRBJ1-3; D is ambiguous. The V gene lost 5 bases and the J gene lost 2 bases, with 4 bases spanning the gap. This CDR3 region has 11 residues. The germline V gene encodes CDR1 DFQATT and CDR2 SNEGSKA (reference sequence). DNA of the CDR3: TGCAGTGCTCCAACTGGAAACACCATATATTTT. It is translated as CSAPTGNTIYF.

The chain couples TRBV12-3 or TRBV12-4 to TRBJ2-5, with D perhaps TRBD1 or TRBD2 (6 bases each). Trimming removed 2 bases from V and 5 bases from J, with 12 bases in between. The CDR3 runs 14 residues. The chain's CDR3 is CASSLWGAGETQYF. DNA of the CDR3: TGTGCCAGCAGTTTATGGGGGGCCGGGGAGACCCAGTACTTC.

This chain connects TRBV20-1 to TRBJ2-1; unclear D gene. The CDR3 runs to 15 residues. Germline V gives CDR1 DFQATT, CDR2 SNEGSKA (reference sequence). V gave up 6 bases and J gave up 4 bases, with 19 bases separating them. CDR3 DNA sequence: TGCAGTGCCAGTCCCCAGTCTCCCTCTTACAATGAGCAGTTCTTC. Amino acids: CSASPQSPSYNEQFF.

The chain uses TRBV28 and TRBJ2-7, with TRBD1 matching 12 bases. Per the germline V gene, CDR1 is MDHEN and CDR2 is SYDVKM. There are 15 residues in the CDR3. The V gene end was trimmed by 4 bases and the J gene end by 6 bases; junction bases not matched to a gene: 7. CDR3 in amino acids: CASSSGTGGPSEQYF. The CDR3 region has the DNA TGTGCCAGCAGTTCTGGGACAGGGGGCCCATCCGAGCAGTACTTC.

V usage is TRBV18 and J usage is TRBJ2-5; a weak D match, TRBD2 (5 bases). V was clipped by 3 bases and J by 2 bases, with 10 bases between them. The CDR3 covers 14 residues. The germline V gene encodes CDR1 KGHSH and CDR2 LQKENI. The CDR3 bases are TGTGCCAGCTCACCGGACTGGTTGCAAGAGACCCAGTACTTC. Translated, it gives CASSPDWLQETQYF. Full variable domain (missing parts from reference TRBV18 and TRBJ2-5): NAGVMQNPRHLVRRRGQEARLRCSPMKGHSHVYWYRQLPEEGLKFMVYLQKENIIDESGMPKERFSAEFPKEGPSILRIQQVVRGDSAAYFCASSPDWLQETQYFGPGTRLLVL.

The gene calls are TRBV5-5 and TRBJ2-7; the match to TRBD2 covers 7 bases. The germline gives CDR1 SGHKS, CDR2 YYEKEE (reference sequence). V dropped 0 bases and J dropped 2; count of bases not matched to a gene: 5. The CDR3 contains 15 residues. In DNA form, the CDR3 reads TGTGCCAGCAGCTTGGCCCCCGGGACTACCTACGAGCAGTACTTC. Encoded protein: CASSLAPGTTYEQYF.

There are a few counts of this clonotype. The V gene is TRBV20-1, the J gene TRBJ2-1, with 14 bases identical to TRBD2. The germline V gene encodes CDR1 DFQATT and CDR2 SNEGSKA (reference sequence). The CDR3 runs 12 residues. V shed 7 bases, J shed 9 bases, and the junction held 2 bases outside the gene matches. The CDR3 is CSGTSGGPEQFF. CDR3 sequence (DNA): TGCAGTGGGACTAGCGGGGGGCCTGAGCAGTTCTTC.

J is TRBJ1-1 and V is TRBV28; 7 positions match TRBD1. This CDR3 contains 13 residues. V shed 4 bases and J 2 bases; nucleotides not matched to a gene: 1. CDR1 is MDHEN and CDR2 is SYDVKM in the germline V gene. DNA of the CDR3: TGTGCCAGCAGTTGGGACAGCAACACTGAAGCTTTCTTT. Translation gives CASSWDSNTEAFF.

The chain combines TRBV6-5 with TRBJ1-1; TRBD1 might be the D (6 bases). Deletions cut 0 bases from V and 4 bases from J, with 18 bases between. The germline V gene encodes CDR1 MNHEY and CDR2 SVGAGI. The CDR3 has 17 amino acids. The CDR3 DNA reads as TGTGCCAGCAGTTACTCAATTAGGGGGGCCGGGATCACTGAAGCTTTCTTT. It codes for CASSYSIRGAGITEAFF.

The CDR3 nucleotides read TGTGCCAGCAGCCCCTTTGGGGGCGATGGCTACACCTTC. This codes for CASSPFGGDGYTF. This chain uses TRBV7-9 with TRBJ1-2, with D perhaps matching TRBD1 (6 bases). Germline V gene data show CDR1 as SEHNR and CDR2 as FQNEAQ (reference sequence). V lost 5 bases to trimming and J lost 6 bases, with 13 bases between them. The CDR3 is made up of 13 amino acids. The complete variable domain, with remaining parts taken from reference TRBV7-9 and TRBJ1-2, reads DTGVSQNPRHKITKRGQNVTFRCDPISEHNRLYWYRQTLGQGPEFLTYFQNEAQLEKSRLLSDRFSAERPKGSFSTLEIQRTEQGDSAMYLCASSPFGGDGYTFGSGTRLTVV.

The V and J genes are TRBV15 and TRBJ2-3; 14 nucleotides align to TRBD2. The germline gives CDR1 LNHNV, CDR2 YYDKDF (reference sequence). The CDR3 is 15 residues long. Unmatched junction bases numbered 2, after V lost 3 bases and J lost 6 bases. The CDR3 sequence is CATSSRLAGGDTQYF. The CDR3 nucleotides read TGTGCCACCAGCAGTAGACTAGCGGGAGGGGATACGCAGTATTTT.

The gene calls are TRBV30 and TRBJ1-1; D remains unclear. The CDR3 totals 14 residues. The V gene's germline CDR1 is GTSNPN and CDR2 SVGIG (reference sequence). V was cut by 5 bases and J by 5 bases, with 18 bases left in between. CDR3 coding DNA: TGTGCCTGGTCACCAGGCCGGGCATGGACTGAAGCTTTCTTT. Its protein is CAWSPGRAWTEAFF.

V is TRBV5-6 and J is TRBJ2-3; D gene uncertain. The CDR3 sequence is 14 residues long. Trimming removed 6 bases at V and 1 base at J, with 12 bases between. The germline CDR1 and CDR2 sequences are SGHDT and YYEEEE. The CDR3 loop is CASNFGQGTDTQYF. The DNA for the CDR3 is TGTGCCAGCAACTTCGGGCAGGGCACAGATACGCAGTATTTT.

The V gene is TRBV7-9, the J gene TRBJ1-4; D gene ambiguous. CDR1 is SEHNR, CDR2 FQNEAQ, per germline (reference sequence). This CDR3 is 16 amino acids long. V lost 5 bases to trimming and J lost 3 bases, with 16 bases between them. Here the CDR3 reads CASSPSRGRANEKLFF. CDR3 coding DNA: TGTGCCAGCAGCCCAAGCAGAGGGCGAGCTAATGAAAAACTGTTTTTT.

This sequence joins TRBV29-1 and TRBJ2-5; 11 nucleotides agree with TRBD2. V dropped 7 bases and J dropped 4; count of bases not matched to a gene: 5. CDR1 and CDR2 from the germline V gene are SQVTM and ANQGSEA. This CDR3 has 13 residues. CDR3 in amino acids: CSGYSGRGETQYF. The CDR3 bases are TGCAGCGGTTATAGCGGGAGGGGAGAGACCCAGTACTTC.